This T cell receptor (beta chain) was sequenced in a study of cytomegalovirus exposure and HLA in healthy donors. In the PCR, 60 Vbeta and 13 Jbeta primers were used. In the original analysis: Later, 80 million or so unique TCR beta chains were counted in an analysis, and about 10 million of them were shared. Some clones are missing from TCRdb's copy, which holds only in-frame ones; the method was immunoSEQ multiplex PCR. V and J calls and clone size come straight from that table; D and trimming were deduced from the DNA. Seen here are some 95,000 clones, about 70% observed once, and the top ten hold less than 1.5%. This CDR3 contains 16 residues. V lost 2 bases and J lost 10, with 20 bases in between. Germline CDR1 reads MNHEY; CDR2 reads SMNVEV (reference sequence).

The chain links TRBV27 to TRBJ1-4; TRBD1 might be the D (6 bases). Sequences were obtained from PBMCs. The origin of this receptor is a female donor in good health and CMV-seronegative. The CDR3 loop reads CASSLDPTGKVVKLFF. The CDR3 coding sequence is TGTGCCAGCAGTTTAGACCCCACAGGGAAGGTCGTAAAACTGTTTTTT.